These 22 T cell receptor beta chains came from one sample sequenced in a study of human T cells and chemical hapten exposure. Each CDR3 protein gets one entry after TCRdb re-called the RACE reads with MiXCR. The sample holds some 170,000 distinct CDR3 sequences, roughly 26% seen once. Time point given: patch test 3, about 24 weeks after DPC sensitization. Treatment denoted: therapeutic diphenylcyclopropenone sensitization with weekly scalp DPC. The sample in question was whole blood, obtained in connection with sensitization to the hapten diphenylcyclopropenone (DPC). The receptors come from a woman younger than 30 with alopecia areata. Some clones in this sample may be carry-over from other donors' samples.

CDR3 DNA: TGCAGTGCTACCAGACTAGCGGGAGGGCAGGAGACCCAGTACTTC. Translated: CSATRLAGGQETQYF. V usage is TRBV20-1 and J usage is TRBJ2-5; 14 bases line up with TRBD2. This CDR3 has 15 amino acids. Germline lookup yields CDR1 DFQATT and CDR2 SNEGSKA (reference sequence). The V and J ends lost 4 bases and 5 bases, in that order; junction bases with no gene match: 6.

This clonotype has a handful of counts. The V gene is TRBV7-8, the J gene TRBJ2-2; a weak D match, TRBD1 (6 bases). The CDR3 sequence is 15 residues long. CDR1 and CDR2 from the germline V gene are SGHVS and FQNEAQ. The ends were cut back, 5 bases at V and 4 bases at J, with 14 bases in the middle. This chain's CDR3 is CASSTRGPLTGELFF. Here the CDR3 DNA reads TGTGCCAGCAGCACCAGGGGCCCGCTCACCGGGGAGCTGTTTTTT.

The chain carries TRBV12-3 or TRBV12-4 and TRBJ2-7, with a tentative D call TRBD2 (6 bases). V was trimmed by 4 bases and J by 7 bases, leaving 26 bases between them. The CDR3 length is 17 residues. For the CDR3, the DNA is TGTGCCAGCAGTTCCACGGGAAAGGGACTGGGCGGTCAGGAGCAGTACTTC. Its translation is CASSSTGKGLGGQEQYF.

This clonotype came up a few times. The chain uses TRBV29-1 and TRBJ2-2; weak D call: TRBD1 (6 bases). Per germline, CDR1 SQVTM and CDR2 ANQGSEA. The V and J ends lost 7 bases and 5 bases respectively, with 14 bases between them. The CDR3 length is 13 residues. Written as DNA, the CDR3 is TGCAGCGCGCGGACAGCTGGGACCGGGGAGCTGTTTTTT. Its protein product is CSARTAGTGELFF.

The chain couples TRBV29-1 to TRBJ1-2; D remains ambiguous. This CDR3 contains 13 residues. The ends were cut back, 3 bases at V and 2 bases at J, with 10 bases in the middle. Germline V lookup: CDR1 SQVTM, CDR2 ANQGSEA. CDR3 protein: CSVDERVNYGYTF. In DNA, the CDR3 is TGCAGCGTTGATGAGAGGGTAAACTATGGCTACACCTTC.

The rearrangement links TRBV29-1 to TRBJ1-1, with TRBD1 identical over 9 bases. This CDR3 has 13 amino acids. Unmatched junction bases numbered 5, after V lost 6 bases and J lost 3 bases. The germline gives CDR1 SQVTM, CDR2 ANQGSEA. CDR3 residues: CSVQTGGYTEAFF. The CDR3 DNA sequence: TGCAGCGTCCAGACAGGGGGGTACACTGAAGCTTTCTTT.

This clonotype was seen a handful of times. The chain couples TRBV27 to TRBJ2-5; D call uncertain. The CDR3 is made up of 15 amino acids. V was shortened by 0 bases and J by 2 bases, with 10 bases between the two germline ends. Germline lookup yields CDR1 MNHEY and CDR2 SMNVEV (reference sequence). The CDR3 DNA sequence: TGTGCCAGCAGTTTATCGGCAGGTCAACAAGAGACCCAGTACTTC. This gives the protein CASSLSAGQQETQYF.

The genes are TRBV9 and TRBJ2-1; TRBD2 aligns across 9 bases. Germline assignment: CDR1 SGDLS and CDR2 YYNGEE. The CDR3 is made up of 17 amino acids. With 4 bases clipped from V and 2 bases from J, the junction kept 10 bases outside the gene matches. The CDR3 region has the DNA TGTGCCAGCAGCCCTATCGCCATAGCGGGGGCCTACAATGAGCAGTTCTTC. Translation gives CASSPIAIAGAYNEQFF. The complete variable domain, with remaining parts taken from reference TRBV9 and TRBJ2-1, reads DSGVTQTPKHLITATGQRVTLRCSPRSGDLSVYWYQQSLDQGLQFLIQYYNGEERAKGNILERFSAQQFPDLHSELNLSSLELGDSALYFCASSPIAIAGAYNEQFFGPGTRLTVL.

This clonotype came up many times. V is TRBV5-8 and J is TRBJ2-4; 10 bases map to TRBD2. Unmatched junction bases numbered 2, after V lost 4 bases and J lost 1 base. The V gene's germline CDR1 is SGHTS and CDR2 YDEGEE. The CDR3 loop spans 15 amino acids. CDR3 DNA sequence: TGTGCCAGCAGCCTAGCGGGAGCGGCCAAAAACATTCAGTACTTC. This gives the protein CASSLAGAAKNIQYF.

In its sample, this clonotype was seen many times. The rearrangement joins TRBV9 to TRBJ1-2; unclear D gene. With 3 bases removed from V and 3 bases from J, the gap between germline ends came to 9 bases. Germline CDR1 SGDLS, CDR2 YYNGEE. This CDR3 comprises 13 residues. In DNA form, the CDR3 reads TGTGCCAGCAGCGCGAAGTTGGACTATGGCTACACCTTC. Its translation is CASSAKLDYGYTF.

The genes are TRBV6-5 and TRBJ2-2; no clear D gene. This CDR3 has 14 residues. Trimming stripped 4 bases from V and 10 bases from J, with 16 bases between. Germline V gene sequence: CDR1 MNHEY, CDR2 SVGAGI. The CDR3 sequence: CASSWAGNGMELFF. The CDR3 nucleotides are TGTGCCAGCAGTTGGGCCGGAAATGGAATGGAGCTGTTTTTT.

This clonotype has just a few counts. The V call is TRBV5-6, the J call TRBJ1-2; weak D call: TRBD1 (5 bases). The germline CDR1 and CDR2 sequences are SGHDT and YYEEEE. The CDR3 totals 14 residues. Trimming stripped 5 bases from V and 0 bases from J, with 11 bases between. In DNA form, the CDR3 reads TGTGCCAGCAGACCGGGACTCTCTAACTATGGCTACACCTTC. Translated: CASRPGLSNYGYTF.

V gene TRBV9 combines with J gene TRBJ1-6; D is unclear. The CDR3 sequence is 13 residues long. CDR1 is SGDLS and CDR2 is YYNGEE in the germline V gene. With 3 bases removed from V and 7 bases from J, the gap between germline ends came to 8 bases. The CDR3 loop reads CASSARSNSPLHF. CDR3 nucleotides: TGTGCCAGCAGCGCCAGATCCAATTCACCCCTCCACTTT.

This clonotype came up many times. The genes are TRBV3-1 and TRBJ2-4; possibly TRBD2 for D (7 bases). CDR1 and CDR2 from the germline V gene are LGHDT and YNNKEL (reference sequence). The CDR3 runs 16 residues. V dropped 3 bases and J dropped 4 bases, with 16 bases sitting between them. CDR3 sequence reads: CASSHLTGGGKNIQYF. The CDR3 DNA sequence: TGTGCCAGCAGCCATCTCACGGGGGGCGGTAAAAACATTCAGTACTTC.

This clonotype appeared a few times. This sequence joins TRBV7-9 and TRBJ2-1; D ambiguous. This CDR3 has 12 residues. Between the trimmed V and J ends, which lost 2 bases and 7 bases, there was a span of 6 bases. CDR1 is SEHNR, CDR2 FQNEAQ, per germline (reference sequence). The CDR3 DNA reads TGTGCCAGCAGCTTACTGGAAAATGAGCAGTTCTTC. It specifies CASSLLENEQFF.

The V call is TRBV7-2, the J call TRBJ2-1; no definite D call. Germline values: CDR1 SGHTA, CDR2 FQGNSA. V dropped 2 bases and J dropped 1 base, with 9 bases sitting between them. The length of the CDR3 is 15 residues. This CDR3 is CASSLLVGSYNEQFF. In DNA form, the CDR3 reads TGTGCCAGCAGCTTACTGGTAGGTTCCTACAATGAGCAGTTCTTC.

The chain combines TRBV24-1 with TRBJ2-3, with 8 bases aligning to TRBD1. Per germline, CDR1 KGHDR and CDR2 SFDVKD. V gave up 4 bases and J gave up 2 bases; unmatched junction bases: 4. This CDR3 contains 15 residues. The CDR3 nucleotides are TGTGCCACCAGTGAGGGGGACAGGCACACAGATACGCAGTATTTT. Amino acid sequence: CATSEGDRHTDTQYF.

This clonotype was counted only a few times. This chain joins TRBV4-1 and TRBJ2-4; no firm D call. The germline V gene has CDR1 MGHRA and CDR2 YSYEKL. The CDR3 extends over 15 amino acids. V was cut by 1 base and J by 0 bases, with 7 bases left in between. The CDR3 DNA reads as TGCGCCAGCAGCCAAGTTCAACTAGCCAAAAACATTCAGTACTTC. Its translation: CASSQVQLAKNIQYF.

In its sample, this clonotype was seen a few times. This chain joins TRBV20-1 and TRBJ2-1; 13 nucleotides line up with TRBD2. CDR1 and CDR2 from the germline V gene are DFQATT and SNEGSKA (reference sequence). CDR3 length: 14 amino acids. Trimming at V came to 1 base and at J to 8 bases, leaving 2 bases not matched to a gene. CDR3 bases: TGCAGTGCTAGAGCCGGGACTAGCGGGGATGAGCAGTTCTTC. The encoded protein is CSARAGTSGDEQFF.

The J gene is TRBJ2-3, the V gene TRBV5-1, with 9 bases fitting TRBD2. This CDR3 comprises 16 residues. V lost 3 bases and J lost 1; bases outside the gene matches: 6. Germline-derived CDR1 and CDR2 are SGHRS and YFSETQ. CDR3 coding DNA: TGCGCCAGCAGCTCGTATGAGCGGGGGGGCACAGATACGCAGTATTTT. Protein: CASSSYERGGTDTQYF.

The chain couples TRBV6-1 to TRBJ2-2, with D possibly matching TRBD1 (5 bases). Per germline, CDR1 MNHNS and CDR2 SASEGT. The CDR3 runs 15 residues. V dropped 1 base and J dropped 5 bases, with 11 bases sitting between them. The CDR3 sequence is CASSEVQGWTGELFF. CDR3 in DNA: TGTGCCAGCAGTGAAGTCCAGGGTTGGACCGGGGAGCTGTTTTTT.

The V and J genes are TRBV6-2 or TRBV6-3 and TRBJ2-1; 8 nucleotides align to TRBD2. Looked up from germline, CDR1 is MNHEY and CDR2 is SVGEGT. V gave up 6 bases and J gave up 3 bases; unmatched junction bases: 7. CDR3 length: 15 residues. The CDR3, as DNA: TGTGCCAGCAGCTCCGGGACTAGGGGCTACAATGAGCAGTTCTTC. It yields the protein CASSSGTRGYNEQFF.